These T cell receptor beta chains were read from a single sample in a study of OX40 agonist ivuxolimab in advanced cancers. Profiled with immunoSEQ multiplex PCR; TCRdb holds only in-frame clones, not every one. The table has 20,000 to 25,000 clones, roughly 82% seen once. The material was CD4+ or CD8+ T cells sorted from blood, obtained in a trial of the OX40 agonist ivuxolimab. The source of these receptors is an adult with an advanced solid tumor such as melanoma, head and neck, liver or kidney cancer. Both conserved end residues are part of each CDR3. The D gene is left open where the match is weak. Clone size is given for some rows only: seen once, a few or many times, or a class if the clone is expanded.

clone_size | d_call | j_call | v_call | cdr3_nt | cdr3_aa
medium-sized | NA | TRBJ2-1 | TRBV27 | TGTGCCAGCAGCCTTTCCCAGGTCGGTGAGCAGTTCTTC | CASSLSQVGEQFF
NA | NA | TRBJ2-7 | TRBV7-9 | TGTGCCAGCACCCCACTCTCGTATGAGCAGTACTTC | CASTPLSYEQYF
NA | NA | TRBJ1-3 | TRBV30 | TGTGCAACCGAACCCTCTGGAAACACCATATATTTT | CATEPSGNTIYF
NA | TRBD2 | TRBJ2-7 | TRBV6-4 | TGTGCCAGCAGTGACTCTTTACGGACTAGCGGGCACGAGCAGTACTTC | CASSDSLRTSGHEQYF
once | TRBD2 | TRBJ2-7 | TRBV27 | TGTGCCAGCAGTTTGTGGGCGGGAGCCTACGAGCAGTACTTC | CASSLWAGAYEQYF
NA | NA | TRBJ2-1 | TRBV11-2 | TGTGCCAGCAGCTCATACCATACTAGACAAGGCTACAATGAGCAGTTCTTC | CASSSYHTRQGYNEQFF
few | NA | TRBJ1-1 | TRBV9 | TGTGCCAGCAGCGCAGGCCCAAGTGTGGGGCCCTCTGAAGCTTTCTTT | CASSAGPSVGPSEAFF
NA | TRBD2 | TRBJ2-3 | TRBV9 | TGTGCCAGCAGCCCTCTGGCGGGAGACTACACAGATACGCAGTATTTT | CASSPLAGDYTDTQYF
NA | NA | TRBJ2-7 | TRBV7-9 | TGTGCCAGCAGCTTAGGGGTCCACCCCGAGCAGTACTTC | CASSLGVHPEQYF
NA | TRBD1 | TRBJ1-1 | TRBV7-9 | TGTGCCAGCAGCTTGGCGACAGGGGGCGGAACTGAAGCTTTCTTT | CASSLATGGGTEAFF
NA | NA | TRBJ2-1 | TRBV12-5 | TGTGCTAGTGGTTATATACAGGCGAATGAGCAGTTCTTC | CASGYIQANEQFF
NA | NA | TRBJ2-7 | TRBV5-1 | TGCGCCAGCAGCTCGGACGGACAGATAGTTTCCTACGAGCAGTACTTC | CASSSDGQIVSYEQYF
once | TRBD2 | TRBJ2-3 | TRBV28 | TGTGCCAGCAGTTTAGGACTAGCGGGAGAGGGAGATACGCAGTATTTT | CASSLGLAGEGDTQYF
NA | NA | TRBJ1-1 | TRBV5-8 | TGTGCCAGCGTCCCACAGGCGCCTGAAGCTTTCTTT | CASVPQAPEAFF
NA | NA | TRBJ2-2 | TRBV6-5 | TGTGCCAGCAGTTACTCCACGGGTATGGCCGGGGAGCTGTTTTTT | CASSYSTGMAGELFF
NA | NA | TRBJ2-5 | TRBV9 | TGTGCCAGCAGCGTAGGATCCGCGGATCAAGAGACCCAGTACTTC | CASSVGSADQETQYF
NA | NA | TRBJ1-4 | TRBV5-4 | TGTGCCAGCAGCCCCGGACGGAATGAAAAACTGTTTTTT | CASSPGRNEKLFF
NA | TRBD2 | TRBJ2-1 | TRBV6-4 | TGTGCCAGCAGTGTTGGACTAGCGGGAATGAAGGAGCAGTTCTTC | CASSVGLAGMKEQFF
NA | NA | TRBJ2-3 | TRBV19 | TGTGCCAGTAGTATAGATGGCTGGACAGGCACAGATACGCAGTATTTT | CASSIDGWTGTDTQYF
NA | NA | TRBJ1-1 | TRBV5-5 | TGTGCCAGCAGCTTGGACCCCATCACGGTCGCTTTCTTT | CASSLDPITVAFF